A single sample gave rise to the 20 T cell receptor beta chains below, sequenced in a study of blood T cell repertoires in COVID-19. Assay: immunoSEQ multiplex PCR; the TCRdb copy retains only in-frame clones and omits some. The sample consists of about 300,000 clones, 86% of them appearing once. The sample taken for sequencing was PBMCs or T cells enriched from blood (not recorded which). These receptors were collected from a man aged 30 to 45 who had recovered from COVID-19.

The CDR3 DNA follows: TGTGCCAGCAGTGACTTTCCCGGGCGCACGGGAGAGCAGTACTTC. Protein sequence: CASSDFPGRTGEQYF. The gene calls are TRBV2 and TRBJ2-7, with D perhaps matching TRBD2 (5 bases). The CDR3 covers 15 residues. Germline V gene data show CDR1 as SNHLY and CDR2 as FYNNEI. Trimming stripped 3 bases from V and 7 bases from J, with 19 bases between.

The chain couples TRBV28 to TRBJ2-7; no firm D call. The CDR3 is 12 residues long. Germline V gives CDR1 MDHEN, CDR2 SYDVKM. Trimming cost V 6 bases and J 3 bases, with 9 bases left between them. DNA of the CDR3: TGTGCCAGCAGCACCTCTATCTACGAGCAGTACTTC. Amino acids: CASSTSIYEQYF.

This chain links TRBV5-4 with TRBJ2-1; 10 nucleotides agree with TRBD2. The V and J ends lost 4 bases and 5 bases, in that order; junction bases with no gene match: 6. CDR3 size: 15 residues. CDR1 SGHNT and CDR2 YYREEE come from the germline V gene (reference sequence). Here the CDR3 reads CASSRKLAGNNEQFF. DNA of the CDR3: TGTGCCAGCAGCCGCAAACTAGCGGGAAACAATGAGCAGTTCTTC.

The genes are TRBV5-8 and TRBJ2-1, with TRBD1 as a possible D gene (5 bases). The CDR3 has 17 residues. Germline V gene data show CDR1 as SGHTS and CDR2 as YDEGEE. V lost 5 bases to trimming and J lost 1 base, with 19 bases between them. DNA for the CDR3: TGTGCCAGCAGTTTAAATCAGGGAATTGTATCCTACAATGAGCAGTTCTTC. It translates to CASSLNQGIVSYNEQFF. The whole variable domain, remainder taken from reference TRBV5-8 and TRBJ2-1, is EAGVTQSPTHLIKTRGQQATLRCSPISGHTSVYWYQQALGLGLQFLLWYDEGEERNRGNFPPRFSGRQFPNYSSELNVNALELEDSALYLCASSLNQGIVSYNEQFFGPGTRLTVL.

The chain recombines TRBV4-1 with TRBJ1-1, with a possible D match to TRBD1 (5 bases). This CDR3 spans 14 amino acids. The germline CDR1 and CDR2 sequences are MGHRA and YSYEKL. The V and J ends lost 1 base and 1 base respectively, with 7 bases between them. The CDR3 protein is CASSQVGGNTEAFF. The CDR3 bases are TGCGCCAGCAGCCAAGTCGGGGGGAACACTGAAGCTTTCTTT.

V gene TRBV5-8 combines with J gene TRBJ1-2; 7 bases match TRBD1. This CDR3 spans 15 amino acids. The V segment lost 4 bases and the J segment 7 bases; nucleotides outside the gene matches: 13. Germline V gene data show CDR1 as SGHTS and CDR2 as YDEGEE. The CDR3 region has the DNA TGTGCCAGCAGCAGGACAGACAGGGAGATCCGTGGCTACACCTTC. Encoded protein: CASSRTDREIRGYTF.

Only one count was recorded for this clone. This rearrangement joins TRBV4-1 to TRBJ2-5; D gene uncertain. CDR3 length: 15 residues. CDR1 is MGHRA and CDR2 is YSYEKL in the germline V gene. Trimming cost V 2 bases and J 8 bases, with 18 bases left between them. CDR3 region: CASSQLAHSPGTQYF. CDR3 sequence (DNA): TGCGCCAGCAGCCAATTAGCCCACTCCCCCGGTACCCAGTACTTC.

This clone was counted a single time. The rearrangement uses TRBV7-6 and TRBJ2-7; 7 positions match TRBD2. Germline CDR1 reads SGHVS; CDR2 reads FNYEAQ. This CDR3 comprises 18 residues. The V gene end was trimmed by 0 bases and the J gene end by 1 base; junction bases not matched to a gene: 12. The CDR3, as DNA: TGTGCCAGCAGCTTAGCCGGCGGGAGTCCTGTATTTTCCTACGAGCAGTACTTC. As protein: CASSLAGGSPVFSYEQYF. The full variable domain, its missing parts supplied by reference TRBV7-6 and TRBJ2-7, is GAGVSQSPRYKVTKRGQDVALRCDPISGHVSLYWYRQALGQGPEFLTYFNYEAQQDKSGLPNDRFSAERPEGSISTLTIQRTEQRDSAMYRCASSLAGGSPVFSYEQYFGPGTRLTVT.

The V gene is TRBV5-1, the J gene TRBJ2-7; the D gene is possibly TRBD2 (7 bases). CDR3 length: 18 amino acids. Germline loops: CDR1 SGHRS, CDR2 YFSETQ. V dropped 2 bases and J dropped 3 bases, with 24 bases sitting between them. The CDR3 spells CASSFSSPGGGSIYEQYF. In DNA, the CDR3 is TGCGCCAGCAGCTTTTCGTCCCCCGGGGGCGGGAGCATCTACGAGCAGTACTTC.

This sequence joins TRBV14 and TRBJ1-3; D possibly corresponds to TRBD1 (5 bases). The V gene lost 0 bases and the J gene lost 0 bases, with 12 bases spanning the gap. This CDR3 is built from 17 residues. CDR1 and CDR2 from the germline V gene are SGHDN and FVKESK. CDR3 sequence reads: CASSQDWGAVSGNTIYF. Here the CDR3 DNA reads TGTGCCAGCAGCCAAGATTGGGGCGCCGTCTCTGGAAACACCATATATTTT. Based on the CDR3 plus reference TRBV14 and TRBJ1-3, the full variable domain is EAGVTQFPSHSVIEKGQTVTLRCDPISGHDNLYWYRRVMGKEIKFLLHFVKESKQDESGMPNNRFLAERTGGTYSTLKVQPAELEDSGVYFCASSQDWGAVSGNTIYFGEGSWLTVV.

The V and J genes are TRBV12-5 and TRBJ1-2; D not certain. V lost 6 bases and J 5 bases, leaving 16 bases between the germline ends. This CDR3 spans 14 amino acids. The V gene's germline CDR1 is LGHNT and CDR2 FRNRAP. CDR3 DNA: TGTGCTAGTGGAACTGACACGGGATTATATGGCTACACCTTC. Amino acids: CASGTDTGLYGYTF.

The chain uses TRBV3-1 (or the pseudogene TRBV3-2) and TRBJ2-2; 10 bases are shared with TRBD2. CDR1 and CDR2 (germline): LGHDT, YNNKEL (reference sequence). V shed 5 bases, J shed 7 bases, and the junction held 10 bases outside the gene matches. The CDR3 contains 16 residues. The CDR3 loop is CASSWLAGVIGGELFF. CDR3 DNA sequence: TGTGCCAGCAGCTGGCTAGCGGGAGTCATCGGCGGGGAGCTGTTTTTT.

V gene TRBV18 combines with J gene TRBJ1-3; 8 nucleotides align to TRBD1. The CDR3 has 16 amino acids. In germline, CDR1 is KGHSH, CDR2 LQKENI. The J segment lost 0 bases and the V segment lost 4 bases, leaving 5 bases of the junction unmatched. The CDR3 region is CASSLPTGGSGNTIYF. DNA for the CDR3: TGTGCCAGCTCACTGCCAACAGGGGGCTCTGGAAACACCATATATTTT.

V is TRBV5-1 and J is TRBJ2-5; 10 bases line up with TRBD2. Germline lookup yields CDR1 SGHRS and CDR2 YFSETQ. The CDR3 extends over 14 amino acids. Losses at the gene ends were 4 bases for V and 1 base for J; bases not matched to a gene: 1. The DNA of the CDR3 is TGCGCCAGCAGCAGGACTAGCGGCCAAGAGACCCAGTACTTC. This codes for CASSRTSGQETQYF.

The chain couples TRBV3-1 (or the pseudogene TRBV3-2) to TRBJ2-5, with 10 bases fitting TRBD2. The CDR3 loop spans 18 amino acids. Germline V gene lookup returns CDR1 LGHDT and CDR2 YNNKEL (reference sequence). With V trimmed by 0 bases and J by 5 bases, 12 bases remained unmatched. CDR3 region: CASSQELSGGGNRETQYF. CDR3 nucleotides: TGTGCCAGCAGCCAAGAACTGAGCGGGGGGGGAAATAGGGAGACCCAGTACTTC.

The gene calls are TRBV14 and TRBJ1-4, with D unresolved. With 0 bases removed from V and 8 bases from J, the gap between germline ends came to 7 bases. The CDR3 has 13 amino acids. Per germline, CDR1 SGHDN and CDR2 FVKESK. This CDR3 is CASSQDVREKLFF. Written as DNA, the CDR3 is TGTGCCAGCAGCCAAGATGTGCGGGAAAAACTGTTTTTT.

The chain has TRBV24-1 and TRBJ1-4, with TRBD1 matching over 8 bases. CDR3 size: 16 residues. Germline assignment: CDR1 KGHDR and CDR2 SFDVKD. The junction had 7 bases not matched to a gene; V was cut back by 3 bases and J by 5 bases. The CDR3 nucleotides read TGTGCCACCAGTGATCCCACGACAGGGGCAAATGAAAAACTGTTTTTT. Amino acids: CATSDPTTGANEKLFF.

The CDR3 region is CASSPLGQGARSGNTIYF. The CDR3 DNA follows: TGTGCCAGCTCACCCCTTGGACAGGGGGCGCGGTCCGGAAACACCATATATTTT. The V gene is TRBV18, the J gene TRBJ1-3; 11 bases are a match to TRBD1. V shed 3 bases, J shed 4 bases, and the junction held 11 bases outside the gene matches. The CDR3 covers 18 residues. Germline CDR1 and CDR2: KGHSH and LQKENI.

V is TRBV2 and J is TRBJ1-5; 8 nucleotides line up with TRBD1. The CDR3 totals 16 residues. Germline V gives CDR1 SNHLY, CDR2 FYNNEI. The J segment lost 2 bases and the V segment lost 5 bases, leaving 8 bases of the junction unmatched. CDR3 DNA sequence: TGTGCCAGCAGTTTGGACAGGGAGTCGCGCAATCAGCCCCAGCATTTT. Its translation is CASSLDRESRNQPQHF.

The CDR3 coding sequence is TGTGCCAGCAGCCATCTAAAAGTGGACTGGAGGCCTCAGGAGACCCAGTACTTC. Translation: CASSHLKVDWRPQETQYF. The chain combines TRBV3-1 (or the pseudogene TRBV3-2) with TRBJ2-5, with D possibly being TRBD2 (5 bases). The CDR3 sequence is 18 residues long. V lost 3 bases to trimming and J lost 5 bases, with 25 bases between them. Per germline, CDR1 LGHDT and CDR2 YNNKEL (reference sequence).